Each of the 11 T cell receptor beta chains below was sequenced from the same sample in a study of beta chain features in type 1 diabetes. The study reverse transcribed the entire isolated RNA, so it sequenced expressed TCRB transcripts. Assay: immunoSEQ multiplex PCR; the TCRdb copy retains only in-frame clones and omits some. Of under 450,000 clones listed, approximately 15% are singletons. The sample was naive CD4+ T cells from blood. The receptors shown here come from a man aged 30 to 39 in good health.

This clone appeared a few times. V gene TRBV6-1 combines with J gene TRBJ1-4; a weak D match, TRBD1 (5 bases). This CDR3 contains 15 residues. V lost 5 bases, J lost 3 bases, and 13 bases lay in between. Germline CDR1 and CDR2: MNHNS and SASEGT. This CDR3 is CASSKPTGANEKLFF. The CDR3 coding sequence is TGTGCCAGCAGTAAACCGACGGGGGCTAATGAAAAACTGTTTTTT.

This clone was found many times. The chain combines TRBV30 with TRBJ2-3, with D perhaps matching TRBD1 or TRBD2 (6 bases each). This CDR3 is built from 14 residues. Trimming took 3 bases from V and 7 from J, leaving 17 bases between them. Germline-derived CDR1 and CDR2 are GTSNPN and SVGIG (reference sequence). The CDR3, as DNA: TGTGCCTGGAGGGGGGGACACGGAGTGAATACGCAGTATTTT. It codes for CAWRGGHGVNTQYF. Using reference TRBV30 and TRBJ2-3 for the parts outside the CDR3, the full variable domain is SQTIHQWPATLVQPVGSPLSLECTVEGTSNPNLYWYRQAAGRGLQLLFYSVGIGQISSEVPQNLSASRPQDRQFILSSKKLLLSDSGFYLCAWRGGHGVNTQYFGPGTRLTVL.

This chain connects TRBV2 to TRBJ1-3; D is undetermined. This CDR3 is built from 16 residues. Germline-derived CDR1 and CDR2 are SNHLY and FYNNEI. Trimming removed 5 bases from V and 4 bases from J, with 18 bases in between. The CDR3 loop reads CASSQSGRPRGNTIYF. The DNA for the CDR3 is TGTGCCAGCAGTCAAAGCGGGAGGCCTAGAGGAAACACCATATATTTT.

Worth noting for this clone: Other DNA sequences of this sample code for an identical CDR3. V gene TRBV29-1 combines with J gene TRBJ1-5; tentatively, D is TRBD1 (5 bases). The V gene's germline CDR1 is SQVTM and CDR2 ANQGSEA. V dropped 5 bases and J dropped 4 bases, with 9 bases sitting between them. The CDR3 is 12 amino acids. CDR3 sequence: CSVRDSNQPQHF. In nucleotides, the CDR3 is TGCAGCGTTCGGGACTCTAATCAGCCCCAGCATTTT. Complete variable domain (other parts from reference TRBV29-1 and TRBJ1-5): SAVISQKPSRDICQRGTSLTIQCQVDSQVTMMFWYRQQPGQSLTLIATANQGSEATYESGFVIDKFPISRPNLTFSTLTVSNMSPEDSSIYLCSVRDSNQPQHFGDGTRLSIL.

The chain recombines TRBV2 with TRBJ1-5; D unclear. Trimming stripped 3 bases from V and 0 bases from J, with 9 bases between. The germline CDR1 and CDR2 sequences are SNHLY and FYNNEI. There are 15 residues in the CDR3. CDR3 nucleotide sequence: TGTGCCAGCAGTGAGCGGGCAGTTAGCAATCAGCCCCAGCATTTT. This encodes CASSERAVSNQPQHF.

This chain connects TRBV19 to TRBJ2-1; 7 positions agree with TRBD2. The CDR3 runs 15 residues. Germline V gene data show CDR1 as LNHDA and CDR2 as SQIVND (reference sequence). The ends lost 3 bases at V and 2 bases at J; junction bases unmatched: 4. The CDR3 DNA sequence: TGTGCCAGTAGTATTGCTAGCGGTGCCTACAATGAGCAGTTCTTC. Encoded protein: CASSIASGAYNEQFF.

This clone has a handful of counts. This chain joins TRBV11-2 and TRBJ2-3; D unresolved. Trimming shortened V by 8 bases and J by 0 bases, and 6 bases separated the two germline ends. Germline V CDR1 and CDR2: SGHAT, FQNNGV. The CDR3 contains 12 residues. The CDR3 protein is CASAQSTDTQYF. The CDR3 DNA is TGTGCCAGCGCACAAAGCACAGATACGCAGTATTTT.

This clone showed up just a few times. The chain joins TRBV11-2 to TRBJ2-1; 8 bases align to TRBD2. CDR1 is SGHAT, CDR2 FQNNGV, per germline. The CDR3 contains 15 residues. V trimming: 7 bases; J trimming: 3 bases; junction bases outside the gene matches: 8. CDR3 region: CASTLGLAGYNEQFF. DNA of the CDR3: TGTGCCAGCACCTTGGGGCTAGCGGGCTACAATGAGCAGTTCTTC.

This clone has just a few counts. The V and J genes are TRBV27 and TRBJ2-1; D is possibly TRBD2 (6 bases). Trimming removed 5 bases from V and 0 bases from J, with 17 bases in between. Germline V gives CDR1 MNHEY, CDR2 SMNVEV (reference sequence). The CDR3 runs to 17 residues. The CDR3, as DNA: TGTGCCAGCAGTCCGGGGGTCGGGGTAAGCTCCTACAATGAGCAGTTCTTC. This translates into CASSPGVGVSSYNEQFF.

The rearrangement joins TRBV7-6 to TRBJ2-1; 10 bases agree with TRBD2. Unmatched junction bases numbered 7, after V lost 5 bases and J lost 6 bases. CDR3 length equals 15 residues. In germline, CDR1 is SGHVS, CDR2 FNYEAQ. The DNA for the CDR3 is TGTGCCAGCAGCATAGGGGCTAGCGGGGGCAATGAGCAGTTCTTC. Translation gives CASSIGASGGNEQFF.

This clone was found a few times. V usage is TRBV19 and J usage is TRBJ2-1; 9 nucleotides match TRBD2. The CDR3 runs to 14 residues. The V gene end was trimmed by 5 bases and the J gene end by 7 bases; junction bases not matched to a gene: 6. Per the germline V gene, CDR1 is LNHDA and CDR2 is SQIVND (reference sequence). Here the CDR3 reads CASSFSGRRNEQFF. CDR3 in DNA: TGTGCCAGTAGTTTTAGCGGGAGACGAAATGAGCAGTTCTTC.